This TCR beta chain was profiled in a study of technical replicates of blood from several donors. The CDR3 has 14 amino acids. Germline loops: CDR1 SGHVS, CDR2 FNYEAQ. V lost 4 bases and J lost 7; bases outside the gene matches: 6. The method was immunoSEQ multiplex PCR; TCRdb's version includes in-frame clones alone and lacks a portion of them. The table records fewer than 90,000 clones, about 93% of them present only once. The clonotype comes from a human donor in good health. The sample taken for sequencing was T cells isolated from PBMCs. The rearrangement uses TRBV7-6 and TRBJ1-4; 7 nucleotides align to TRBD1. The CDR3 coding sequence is TGTGCCAGCAGCTCGACAGGGTTGGGTGAAAAACTGTTTTTT. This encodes CASSSTGLGEKLFF.